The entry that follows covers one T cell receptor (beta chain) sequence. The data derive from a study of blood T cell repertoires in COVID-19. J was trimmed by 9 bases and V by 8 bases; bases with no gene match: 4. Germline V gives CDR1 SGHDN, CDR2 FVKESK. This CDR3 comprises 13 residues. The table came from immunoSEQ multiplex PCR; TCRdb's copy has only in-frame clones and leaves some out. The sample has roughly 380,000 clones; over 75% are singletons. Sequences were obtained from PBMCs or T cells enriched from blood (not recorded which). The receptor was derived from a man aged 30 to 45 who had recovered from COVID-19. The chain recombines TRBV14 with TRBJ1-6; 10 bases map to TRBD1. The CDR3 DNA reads TGTGCCAGCCGCGGACAGGGGGGTTCACCCCTCCACTTT. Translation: CASRGQGGSPLHF.